The sequence of this T cell receptor (beta chain) was determined in a study of T-cell memory formation after mild COVID-19. Looked up from germline, CDR1 is SGHKS and CDR2 is YYEKEE (reference sequence). V dropped 1 base and J dropped 4 bases, with 11 bases sitting between them. This CDR3 has 14 amino acids. This clonotype was picked up a small number of times. TCRdb reprocessed the 5' RACE reads via MiXCR and lists one record per CDR3 protein. The table has about 400,000 distinct CDR3 sequences, 20% to 25% seen once. This clonotype originated in an adult woman who had mild COVID-19 (a few samples of this study predate the infection). Cell type and time point are not known. The sequenced sample consisted of PBMCs or a T cell subset sorted from them (not recorded which). This rearrangement joins TRBV5-5 to TRBJ1-1; D is perhaps TRBD1 (5 bases). The DNA for the CDR3 is TGTGCCAGCAGCTTGTTCCGGGGGAGCACTGAAGCTTTCTTT. Translation: CASSLFRGSTEAFF.